The 27 T cell receptor beta chains in this list originate from one sample, sequenced in a study of blood T cell repertoires in COVID-19. This table comes from immunoSEQ multiplex PCR, and its TCRdb copy is limited to in-frame clones, with some not included. The sample contains about 150,000 clones, 80% to 90% of which appear only once. The source material was peripheral blood. The receptors here all came from a woman in her forties with acute or convalescent COVID-19.

The chain employs TRBV9 and TRBJ1-6, with D uncertain. From germline, CDR1 is SGDLS and CDR2 YYNGEE. V was cut by 0 bases and J by 7 bases, with 14 bases left in between. This CDR3 region has 16 residues. CDR3 sequence (DNA): TGTGCCAGCAGCGTAGCTGGGCACCTTGGGAATTCACCCCTCCACTTT. Amino acids: CASSVAGHLGNSPLHF.

This chain's CDR3 is CASRLSGGASDTQYF. The CDR3 coding sequence is TGTGCCAGCAGGCTTAGCGGGGGGGCCTCAGATACGCAGTATTTT. The chain employs TRBV28 and TRBJ2-3; TRBD2 agrees at 11 bases. Germline CDR1 is MDHEN and CDR2 is SYDVKM. The J segment lost 4 bases and the V segment lost 6 bases, leaving 6 bases of the junction unmatched. The CDR3 is 15 amino acids.

V gene TRBV28 combines with J gene TRBJ2-7; 11 nucleotides agree with TRBD2. This CDR3 spans 19 amino acids. Germline CDR1 and CDR2: MDHEN and SYDVKM. V trimming: 5 bases; J trimming: 5 bases; junction bases outside the gene matches: 20. This CDR3 reads CASSPPAPLAGGSLNEQYF. CDR3 coding DNA: TGTGCCAGCAGTCCCCCGGCCCCATTAGCGGGGGGGTCTCTGAACGAGCAGTACTTC.

The chain links TRBV6-8 to TRBJ1-5; weak D call: TRBD1 (6 bases). V shed 5 bases and J shed 2 bases, with 16 bases lying between them. Germline lookup yields CDR1 MNHGY and CDR2 SAAAGT. This CDR3 contains 16 residues. CDR3 residues: CASSKSTGSGNQPQHF. DNA of the CDR3: TGTGCCAGCAGTAAGAGTACAGGGTCGGGCAATCAGCCCCAGCATTTT.

The chain links TRBV5-1 to TRBJ2-1; 9 nucleotides line up with TRBD2. V was clipped by 1 base and J by 8 bases; unmatched bases: 16. Germline V gene lookup returns CDR1 SGHRS and CDR2 YFSETQ. The CDR3 runs to 18 residues. For the CDR3, the DNA is TGCGCCAGCAGCTTGCCGGTTTCTGCGGGGGGGCCTGGGCATGAGCAGTTCTTC. It specifies CASSLPVSAGGPGHEQFF.

J is TRBJ2-1 and V is TRBV6-1; maybe TRBD1 (6 bases). The CDR3 is 13 amino acids. V was trimmed by 2 bases and J by 13 bases, leaving 15 bases between them. Germline V gene lookup returns CDR1 MNHNS and CDR2 SASEGT. The CDR3: CASSELAPGEQFF. CDR3 nucleotide sequence: TGTGCCAGCAGTGAATTGGCGCCAGGGGAACAGTTCTTC.

This clone has just a few counts. V usage is TRBV6-5 and J usage is TRBJ2-2; TRBD2 might be the D (5 bases). The germline V gene encodes CDR1 MNHEY and CDR2 SVGAGI. V gave up 4 bases and J gave up 4 bases, with 10 bases separating them. The CDR3 loop spans 14 amino acids. The CDR3 DNA reads as TGTGCCAGCAGTTCCAGCGGACTCACCGGGGAGCTGTTTTTT. It encodes CASSSSGLTGELFF.

This clone was counted a few times. The V call is TRBV5-1, the J call TRBJ2-7, with 7 nucleotides matching TRBD2. CDR3 length: 14 residues. CDR1 and CDR2 (germline): SGHRS, YFSETQ. V gave up 4 bases and J gave up 5 bases; unmatched junction bases: 9. This CDR3 is CASSPGLEVDEQYF. The CDR3 nucleotides are TGCGCCAGCAGCCCCGGACTAGAAGTCGACGAGCAGTACTTC.

The rearrangement uses TRBV4-1 and TRBJ2-2, with a possible D match to TRBD1 (5 bases). The CDR3 has 15 amino acids. V was pared by 2 bases and J by 3 bases, with 10 bases between. The germline V gene has CDR1 MGHRA and CDR2 YSYEKL. The CDR3, as DNA: TGCGCCAGCAGCCAACAAAGCAGGGACACCGGGGAGCTGTTTTTT. Amino acids: CASSQQSRDTGELFF.

The V gene is TRBV5-1, the J gene TRBJ2-7; tentatively, D is TRBD1 (6 bases). Germline V CDR1 and CDR2: SGHRS, YFSETQ. The CDR3 consists of 13 residues. V was trimmed by 2 bases and J by 6 bases, leaving 12 bases between them. The CDR3 nucleotides read TGCGCCAGCAGCTTACAGGGCCGATCCGAGCAGTACTTC. This translates into CASSLQGRSEQYF.

CDR3 sequence reads: CASSLNNYSPLHF. The CDR3 region has the DNA TGTGCCAGCAGCCTTAACAATTACTCACCCCTCCACTTT. V is TRBV7-2 and J is TRBJ1-6, with D unresolved. V was trimmed by 5 bases and J by 10 bases, leaving 12 bases between them. CDR1 SGHTA and CDR2 FQGNSA come from the germline V gene. This CDR3 contains 13 residues.

On this clone: This same CDR3 is encoded by further DNA sequences in the sample. The V and J genes are TRBV11-3 and TRBJ2-6, with 9 bases identical to TRBD1. Germline V gene data show CDR1 as SGHNT and CDR2 as YENEEA. This CDR3 contains 17 residues. With V trimmed by 5 bases and J by 2 bases, 7 bases remained unmatched. The DNA for the CDR3 is TGTGCCAGCAGCCCGGGACAGGGTTTGGCTGGGGCCAACGTCCTGACTTTC. The encoded protein is CASSPGQGLAGANVLTF.

The chain is built from TRBV18 and TRBJ1-6; D is uncertain. V lost 2 bases and J lost 4, with 9 bases in between. This CDR3 region has 15 residues. Per germline, CDR1 KGHSH and CDR2 LQKENI. This CDR3 reads CASSPGQAYNSPLHF. The CDR3 DNA follows: TGTGCCAGCTCACCAGGGCAGGCGTATAATTCACCCCTCCACTTT.

This chain connects TRBV29-1 to TRBJ2-1; 8 nucleotides agree with TRBD1. The V and J ends lost 7 bases and 0 bases, in that order; junction bases with no gene match: 2. The germline CDR1 and CDR2 sequences are SQVTM and ANQGSEA. This CDR3 spans 13 amino acids. CDR3 region: CSADRGSYNEQFF. The CDR3 region has the DNA TGCAGCGCCGACAGGGGCTCCTACAATGAGCAGTTCTTC.

V gene TRBV19 combines with J gene TRBJ1-1, with TRBD1 identical over 10 bases. Trimming cost V 5 bases and J 4 bases; bases outside gene matches: 7. CDR1 is LNHDA, CDR2 SQIVND, per germline (reference sequence). The CDR3 contains 15 residues. CDR3 sequence reads: CASSGRTGGGTEAFF. In nucleotides, the CDR3 is TGTGCCAGTAGTGGGCGGACAGGGGGAGGCACTGAAGCTTTCTTT.

V and J are TRBV5-1 and TRBJ2-3; D might be TRBD2 (6 bases). The CDR3 is 17 residues long. The V end lost 6 bases, the J end lost 5 bases, and 25 bases lay between the germline ends. The germline V gene has CDR1 SGHRS and CDR2 YFSETQ. This CDR3 is CASTLGGGGVGRDTQYF. The CDR3 region has the DNA TGCGCCAGCACTCTGGGTGGCGGCGGGGTTGGAAGAGATACGCAGTATTTT. Full variable domain (outside the CDR3, taken from reference TRBV5-1 and TRBJ2-3): KAGVTQTPRYLIKTRGQQVTLSCSPISGHRSVSWYQQTPGQGLQFLFEYFSETQRNKGNFPGRFSGRQFSNSRSEMNVSTLELGDSALYLCASTLGGGGVGRDTQYFGPGTRLTVL.

This rearrangement joins TRBV24-1 to TRBJ1-2, with D uncertain. V was trimmed by 2 bases and J by 7 bases, leaving 13 bases between them. The CDR3 length is 14 residues. CDR1 is KGHDR and CDR2 is SFDVKD in the germline V gene. The CDR3 nucleotides are TGTGCCACCAGTGATTCTGCAGGCTTGGGTGGCTACACCTTC. This gives the protein CATSDSAGLGGYTF.

This chain connects TRBV18 to TRBJ2-3; the match to TRBD2 covers 13 bases. This CDR3 is 16 amino acids long. Germline CDR1 is KGHSH and CDR2 is LQKENI. V was pared by 3 bases and J by 4 bases, with 4 bases of the junction left unmatched. CDR3 coding DNA: TGTGCCAGCTCACCCCGGGGGACTAGCGGGGCAGATACGCAGTATTTT. This codes for CASSPRGTSGADTQYF.

The chain joins TRBV5-4 to TRBJ2-7; 9 bases agree with TRBD1. Germline assignment: CDR1 SGHNT and CDR2 YYREEE (reference sequence). Trimming took 6 bases from V and 2 from J; bases not matched to a gene: 9. There are 15 residues in the CDR3. DNA for the CDR3: TGTGCCAGCACCCTGGGACAGGGCCCCACCTACGAGCAGTACTTC. As protein: CASTLGQGPTYEQYF.

The chain is built from TRBV5-8 and TRBJ2-5; 9 nucleotides line up with TRBD1. V trimming: 4 bases; J trimming: 5 bases; junction bases outside the gene matches: 6. The CDR3 totals 14 residues. Germline V gene sequence: CDR1 SGHTS, CDR2 YDEGEE. CDR3 nucleotides: TGTGCCAGCAGCGGGGGACAGGGATTTGAGACCCAGTACTTC. Amino acids: CASSGGQGFETQYF.

This rearrangement joins TRBV7-6 to TRBJ2-3, with 7 bases fitting TRBD1. In germline, CDR1 is SGHVS, CDR2 FNYEAQ. CDR3 length: 16 residues. The trim removed 5 bases at V and 2 bases at J, leaving 10 bases unmatched. The CDR3, as DNA: TGTGCCAGCAGCAGACAGGGTTCGGTATACACAGATACGCAGTATTTT. This codes for CASSRQGSVYTDTQYF.

This chain joins TRBV18 and TRBJ2-7, with D unclear. Germline values: CDR1 KGHSH, CDR2 LQKENI. Trimming took off 3 bases at V and 7 bases at J, with 19 bases between the two ends. The CDR3 sequence is 15 residues long. The CDR3 nucleotides are TGTGCCAGCTCACCTGAGTATCGCCCCGGCGGAGAGCAGTACTTC. Translating gives CASSPEYRPGGEQYF.

This chain links TRBV18 with TRBJ2-2, with D tentatively TRBD1 (5 bases). The CDR3 extends over 15 amino acids. V was pared by 0 bases and J by 4 bases, with 9 bases between. Per germline, CDR1 KGHSH and CDR2 LQKENI. The CDR3 coding sequence is TGTGCCAGCTCACCACCGATCCAGGGCACCGGGGAGCTGTTTTTT. Its protein is CASSPPIQGTGELFF.

This clone was picked up one time. The chain employs TRBV18 and TRBJ1-6; 9 nucleotides agree with TRBD1. The germline CDR1 and CDR2 sequences are KGHSH and LQKENI. V shed 3 bases, J shed 6 bases, and the junction held 0 bases outside the gene matches. The CDR3 is 14 amino acids. The CDR3 region is CASSPGQGNSPLHF. The CDR3 DNA is TGTGCCAGCTCACCGGGACAGGGTAATTCACCCCTCCACTTT.

The sample holds one count of this clone. This rearrangement joins TRBV24-1 to TRBJ2-1; D might be TRBD1 (5 bases). V lost 3 bases and J 0 bases, leaving 14 bases between the germline ends. The CDR3 sequence is 17 residues long. Germline V gene sequence: CDR1 KGHDR, CDR2 SFDVKD. CDR3 nucleotides: TGTGCCACCAGTGATACCCCGACAGTCACCTCCTACAATGAGCAGTTCTTC. Protein sequence: CATSDTPTVTSYNEQFF.

This clone was picked up one time. The gene calls are TRBV28 and TRBJ1-2; D unresolved. The V end lost 6 bases, the J end lost 1 base, and 9 bases lay between the germline ends. The CDR3 has 13 residues. The germline V gene has CDR1 MDHEN and CDR2 SYDVKM. The CDR3 DNA sequence: TGTGCCAGCAGACGAACAAGTAACTATGGCTACACCTTC. Translating it yields CASRRTSNYGYTF.

This chain links TRBV5-1 with TRBJ1-1; TRBD1 matches 7 bases. V gave up 3 bases and J gave up 1 base; unmatched junction bases: 9. Per germline, CDR1 SGHRS and CDR2 YFSETQ. The CDR3 spans 16 residues. The CDR3 protein is CASSSLRQGPNTEAFF. In DNA, the CDR3 is TGCGCCAGCAGCTCGCTACGACAGGGACCGAACACTGAAGCTTTCTTT.